The rows below give T cell receptor beta chains drawn from one sample of a study of T cell repertoires in cytomegalovirus infection. For these TCRs, the target antigens are not known. TCRdb re-called the reads with MiXCR, one entry per CDR3 protein. The table includes about 270,000 distinct CDR3 sequences, approximately 22% detected once. The source was cultured PBMCs, collected from culture after CMV antigen stimulation. The receptors shown here come from a human donor in good health (CMV status not recorded). Some clones in this sample may be carry-over from other donors' samples. Each CDR3 is given with its conserved first and last residue.

v_call,j_call,cdr3_aa
TRBV29-1,TRBJ2-2,CSGKQGSGTGELFF
TRBV6-5,TRBJ1-1,CASSVGERAEAFF
TRBV10-3,TRBJ2-7,CAISPTSGTYEQYF
TRBV20-1,TRBJ2-3,CSAMIGDTQYF
TRBV3-1,TRBJ2-3,CASSQVALDTQYF
TRBV5-4,TRBJ1-3,CASSWTSGSGNTIYF
TRBV4-1,TRBJ2-1,CASSQANLVVLDEQFF
TRBV7-8,TRBJ1-3,CASSIEGLVSGNTIYF
TRBV4-1,TRBJ1-2,CASSQFSRAIGYTF
TRBV6-2/TRBV6-3,TRBJ1-5,CASTIREFPLSSQPQHF
TRBV12-3/TRBV12-4,TRBJ2-7,CASSDSNSYEQYF
TRBV7-2,TRBJ2-3,CASSNTGDTQYF
TRBV12-3/TRBV12-4,TRBJ1-4,CASGQGAVINEKLFF
TRBV7-6,TRBJ2-7,CASTYSRVSYEQYF
TRBV7-9,TRBJ2-1,CASSLGTLSGRVYNEQFF
TRBV24-1,TRBJ1-2,CATSDRDRGLGYTF
TRBV15,TRBJ1-1,CATSSMRDRTEAFF
TRBV11-3,TRBJ2-2,CASSSALQNTGELFF
TRBV6-2/TRBV6-3,TRBJ2-1,CASSQAGTKQFF
TRBV20-1,TRBJ1-5,CSASGQVLANQPQHF
TRBV5-8,TRBJ1-1,CASSYRQVRTEAFF
TRBV7-2,TRBJ1-2,CASSTLGTGANYGYTF
TRBV7-9,TRBJ1-5,CASSLLANQPQHF
TRBV28,TRBJ2-2,CASSKTSGISGELFF
TRBV11-2,TRBJ2-5,CASSLVGNPQETQYF
TRBV5-6,TRBJ1-1,CASSLVWANQNTEAFF
TRBV20-1,TRBJ2-5,CSARVGLAGAPEETQYF
TRBV7-2,TRBJ2-2,CASSTRQGGYTGELFF
TRBV5-1,TRBJ1-1,CASRKTTGGTEAFF
TRBV5-4,TRBJ1-1,CASSHPTGDTEAFF
TRBV20-1,TRBJ2-4,CSAQAWQKNIQYF